A selection of T cell receptor beta chains follows, all from one sample in a study of cytomegalovirus exposure and HLA in healthy donors. Assay: immunoSEQ multiplex PCR; the TCRdb copy retains only in-frame clones and omits some. The data contain 150,000 to 200,000 clones, roughly 85% of them singletons. The sequencing input was PBMCs. The receptor set was obtained from a woman aged 45-65 years in good health and CMV-seropositive. Both conserved end residues are part of each CDR3. Each record gives: D gene, clone size, V gene, J gene, CDR3 DNA, CDR3 protein. D genes are given only for firm matches. Some rows have no size entry. The others give once, few or many, or a class for an expanded clone.

d_call: TRBD1; clone_size: .; v_call: TRBV9; j_call: TRBJ1-4; cdr3_nt: TGTGCCAGCGGAACGGAGGGGGCTTCAAAGGGAAAACTGTTTTTT; cdr3_aa: CASGTEGASKGKLFF
d_call: .; clone_size: .; v_call: TRBV2; j_call: TRBJ2-5; cdr3_nt: TGTGCCAGCACCGGGGGATACCGGACGGAGACCCAGTACTTC; cdr3_aa: CASTGGYRTETQYF
d_call: TRBD1; clone_size: .; v_call: TRBV15; j_call: TRBJ2-3; cdr3_nt: TGTGCCACCAGCAGGACAGGGGCCAGCACAGATACGCAGTATTTT; cdr3_aa: CATSRTGASTDTQYF
d_call: TRBD1; clone_size: once; v_call: TRBV29-1; j_call: TRBJ2-5; cdr3_nt: TGCAGCGTGGGGACAGGGGGCTGGGAGACCCAGTACTTC; cdr3_aa: CSVGTGGWETQYF
d_call: .; clone_size: .; v_call: TRBV28; j_call: TRBJ1-1; cdr3_nt: TGTGCCAGCAACTTACAGGGAGCTTCCCGTGAAGCTTTCTTT; cdr3_aa: CASNLQGASREAFF
d_call: TRBD1; clone_size: few; v_call: TRBV19; j_call: TRBJ1-3; cdr3_nt: TGTGCCAGTACCTTACAGGGGCGAGTCGGAAACACCATATATTTT; cdr3_aa: CASTLQGRVGNTIYF
d_call: .; clone_size: .; v_call: TRBV5-1; j_call: TRBJ1-4; cdr3_nt: TGCGCCAGCAGCTTGGCCCTAAGTCAGGGCCCAAATGAAAAACTGTTTTTT; cdr3_aa: CASSLALSQGPNEKLFF
d_call: .; clone_size: .; v_call: TRBV28; j_call: TRBJ1-3; cdr3_nt: TGTGCCAGCAGTCCGAACAGGGCTCTGGGGAACACCATATATTTT; cdr3_aa: CASSPNRALGNTIYF
d_call: TRBD1; clone_size: .; v_call: TRBV9; j_call: TRBJ2-7; cdr3_nt: TGTGCCAGCAGCGTAGGTCCGACAGGGGGATCCTACGAGCAGTACTTC; cdr3_aa: CASSVGPTGGSYEQYF
d_call: .; clone_size: .; v_call: TRBV2; j_call: TRBJ2-1; cdr3_nt: TGTGCCAGCAATACAGGCTACAATGAGCAGTTCTTC; cdr3_aa: CASNTGYNEQFF
d_call: TRBD2; clone_size: .; v_call: TRBV11-2; j_call: TRBJ2-7; cdr3_nt: TGTGCCAGCAGCTCTCTAGCGGGAGTTAGCTACGAGCAGTACTTC; cdr3_aa: CASSSLAGVSYEQYF